This TCR beta chain was profiled in a study of blood T cell repertoires in COVID-19. The V segment lost 4 bases and the J segment 2 bases; nucleotides outside the gene matches: 11. The germline gives CDR1 MNHEY, CDR2 SVGAGI. The CDR3 has 16 amino acids. Followed over time, Seattle patients had been enrolled while infection was active. Using immunoSEQ multiplex PCR, the repertoire was profiled, and TCRdb retains in-frame clones only, with some absent. Of some 290,000 clones detected, around 92% appear once; the ten largest clones hold 11%. What was sequenced was peripheral blood. The receptor was isolated from a woman aged 25 to 39 with COVID-19, enrolled during active disease. V is TRBV6-5 and J is TRBJ2-7; 7 positions match TRBD1. In DNA, the CDR3 is TGTGCCAGCAGTTCCAACCCCGGACAGGTCACCTACGAGCAGTACTTC. Amino acid sequence: CASSSNPGQVTYEQYF.